The 16 T cell receptor beta chains given below trace back to one sample, sequenced in a study of cytomegalovirus exposure and HLA in healthy donors. Data came from immunoSEQ multiplex PCR; TCRdb stores just in-frame clones and leaves some out. This sample has roughly 100,000 clones, with roughly nine tenths found just once. Sequenced input: PBMCs. The receptors come from a woman aged 18-29 years in good health and CMV-seropositive.

The chain couples TRBV6-1 to TRBJ2-3; TRBD1 agrees at 9 bases. Germline values: CDR1 MNHNS, CDR2 SASEGT. V dropped 6 bases and J dropped 4; count of bases not matched to a gene: 5. The CDR3 extends over 14 amino acids. In DNA form, the CDR3 reads TGTGCCAGCAGCCGGGACAGGGTTGCAGATACGCAGTATTTT. It translates to CASSRDRVADTQYF.

The V call is TRBV19, the J call TRBJ1-3; 11 bases map to TRBD1. The CDR3 sequence is 16 residues long. The germline V gene has CDR1 LNHDA and CDR2 SQIVND (reference sequence). The V segment lost 4 bases and the J segment 3 bases; nucleotides outside the gene matches: 5. Here the CDR3 reads CASSRGQGAFGNTIYF. DNA for the CDR3: TGTGCCAGTAGTAGAGGACAGGGGGCGTTTGGAAACACCATATATTTT.

The CDR3 loop is CASYATSENQETQYF. Here the CDR3 DNA reads TGTGCCAGCTACGCGACTAGCGAGAATCAAGAGACCCAGTACTTC. The chain employs TRBV28 and TRBJ2-5; 8 bases align to TRBD2. Trimming took 8 bases from V and 2 from J; bases not matched to a gene: 10. The germline V gene encodes CDR1 MDHEN and CDR2 SYDVKM. The CDR3 consists of 15 residues. Using reference TRBV28 and TRBJ2-5 for the parts outside the CDR3, the full variable domain is DVKVTQSSRYLVKRTGEKVFLECVQDMDHENMFWYRQDPGLGLRLIYFSYDVKMKEKGDIPEGYSVSREKKERFSLILESASTNQTSMYLCASYATSENQETQYFGPGTRLLVL.

The chain is built from TRBV7-9 and TRBJ1-2; D call uncertain. CDR3 length equals 15 residues. V gave up 1 base and J gave up 1 base, with 10 bases separating them. CDR1 is SEHNR, CDR2 FQNEAQ, per germline (reference sequence). The CDR3 sequence: CASSLDFSGNYGYTF. The CDR3 DNA follows: TGTGCCAGCAGCTTAGACTTTTCGGGTAACTATGGCTACACCTTC. Variable domain in full (rest from reference TRBV7-9 and TRBJ1-2): DTGVSQNPRHKITKRGQNVTFRCDPISEHNRLYWYRQTLGQGPEFLTYFQNEAQLEKSRLLSDRFSAERPKGSFSTLEIQRTEQGDSAMYLCASSLDFSGNYGYTFGSGTRLTVV.

This clone turned up a few times. This chain joins TRBV25-1 and TRBJ2-7; TRBD2 might be the D (5 bases). The CDR3 has 16 residues. The V gene lost 3 bases and the J gene lost 3 bases, with 18 bases spanning the gap. CDR1 and CDR2 (germline): MGHDK, SYGVNS. Here the CDR3 reads CASSENSTRVIYEQYF. In nucleotides, the CDR3 is TGTGCCAGCAGTGAGAACAGCACTAGAGTTATCTACGAGCAGTACTTC.

The chain uses TRBV4-1 and TRBJ2-3; TRBD2 matches 12 bases. V was pared by 5 bases and J by 4 bases, with 7 bases of the junction left unmatched. CDR1 and CDR2 from the germline V gene are MGHRA and YSYEKL. The CDR3 runs 16 residues. This chain's CDR3 is CASSTRTSGVADTQYF. DNA for the CDR3: TGCGCCAGCAGCACTAGGACTAGCGGGGTTGCAGATACGCAGTATTTT.

This rearrangement joins TRBV6-5 to TRBJ2-4, with D tentatively TRBD2 (5 bases). There are 12 residues in the CDR3. Trimming took 4 bases from V and 7 from J, leaving 8 bases between them. Germline V CDR1 and CDR2: MNHEY, SVGAGI. The DNA for the CDR3 is TGTGCCAGCAGTTTACGGGGTAACATTCAGTACTTC. Residues: CASSLRGNIQYF.

The J gene is TRBJ1-3, the V gene TRBV4-1, with D tentatively TRBD1 (6 bases). The CDR3 totals 17 residues. V was shortened by 1 base and J by 0 bases, with 13 bases between the two germline ends. In germline, CDR1 is MGHRA, CDR2 YSYEKL. CDR3 DNA: TGCGCCAGCAGCCAAGGAGACAGGCTAATCTCTGGAAACACCATATATTTT. Translating it yields CASSQGDRLISGNTIYF.

The chain is built from TRBV7-9 and TRBJ1-2; TRBD1 is a possible D gene (6 bases). The CDR3 is 12 amino acids. Trimming left V 3 bases short and J 8 bases short, with 10 bases between. Germline V gene data show CDR1 as SEHNR and CDR2 as FQNEAQ (reference sequence). This CDR3 is CASSLQGFGYTF. The CDR3, as DNA: TGTGCCAGCAGCTTGCAGGGGTTCGGCTACACCTTC.

The chain joins TRBV6-5 to TRBJ1-2; 9 bases line up with TRBD1. With V trimmed by 6 bases and J by 4 bases, 9 bases remained unmatched. Germline V gene lookup returns CDR1 MNHEY and CDR2 SVGAGI. This CDR3 region has 15 residues. Here the CDR3 DNA reads TGTGCCAGCAGCTTAGCTCCGGGACAGGGCTATGGCTACACCTTC. Translation: CASSLAPGQGYGYTF.

Of note for this clone: One junction end does not reproduce the germline sequence, and a read error may be involved. DNA for the CDR3: TGTGCCAGCTCATCACCTCAGGGGTGGTACACCGGGGAGCTGTTTTTT. Translating it yields CASSSPQGWYTGELFF. The chain joins TRBV18 to TRBJ2-2; possibly TRBD1 for D (6 bases). CDR3 size: 16 residues. Per germline, CDR1 KGHSH and CDR2 LQKENI. Full variable domain (missing parts from reference TRBV18 and TRBJ2-2): NAGVMQNPRHLVRRRGQEARLRCSPMKGHSHVYWYRQLPEEGLKFMVYLQKENIIDESGMPKERFSAEFPKEGPSILRIQQVVRGDSAAYFCASSSPQGWYTGELFFGEGSRLTVL.

The chain carries TRBV28 and TRBJ2-5; weak D call: TRBD1 (5 bases). Germline V gene lookup returns CDR1 MDHEN and CDR2 SYDVKM. The CDR3 contains 14 residues. Trimming took 7 bases from V and 3 from J, leaving 15 bases between them. The chain's CDR3 is CASIPQGRKETQYF. CDR3 nucleotide sequence: TGTGCCAGCATCCCCCAGGGCCGAAAAGAGACCCAGTACTTC.

V usage is TRBV27 and J usage is TRBJ2-6; D possibly corresponds to TRBD1 (6 bases). The CDR3 is 18 residues long. The V end was cut by 2 bases, the J end by 0 bases, with 14 bases between. CDR1 and CDR2 (germline): MNHEY, SMNVEV (reference sequence). CDR3 in amino acids: CASSLKDSHISGANVLTF. CDR3 sequence (DNA): TGTGCCAGCAGTTTAAAGGACAGCCACATCTCTGGGGCCAACGTCCTGACTTTC.

The chain has TRBV7-2 and TRBJ1-5; no definite D call. Germline CDR1 reads SGHTA; CDR2 reads FQGNSA. V gave up 3 bases and J gave up 5 bases, with 8 bases separating them. The CDR3 runs 13 residues. The CDR3 DNA reads TGTGCCAGCAGCTTCCAAACAGATCAGCCCCAGCATTTT. Amino acids: CASSFQTDQPQHF.

The table lists this clone with a few counts. The chain uses TRBV6-1 and TRBJ1-5; no clear D gene. The CDR3 consists of 16 residues. V lost 1 base and J 7 bases, leaving 17 bases between the germline ends. The germline CDR1 and CDR2 sequences are MNHNS and SASEGT. The CDR3 region has the DNA TGTGCCAGCAGTGAAGTATCCGAGTGGGGAGGCCAGCCCCAGCATTTT. It translates to CASSEVSEWGGQPQHF.

The V call is TRBV6-1, the J call TRBJ2-5; 7 nucleotides match TRBD1. There are 14 residues in the CDR3. The V gene end was trimmed by 1 base and the J gene end by 3 bases; junction bases not matched to a gene: 2. The germline V gene has CDR1 MNHNS and CDR2 SASEGT. The CDR3 DNA sequence: TGTGCCAGCAGTGAAGGACAGGGAAAAGAGACCCAGTACTTC. Its protein is CASSEGQGKETQYF.